Following are 18 T cell receptor beta chains from one sample sequenced in a study of T cell responses to AZD1222 COVID-19 vaccine. Measured with immunoSEQ multiplex PCR; TCRdb has only the in-frame clones, and not every one. This table holds tens of thousands of clones, 70% to 90% found once. The sample was peripheral blood, taken on day 0 of MenACWY control vaccination. Source of these receptors: an adult in good health.

The chain couples TRBV27 to TRBJ2-3, with 7 bases lining up with TRBD1. This CDR3 has 14 amino acids. Per germline, CDR1 MNHEY and CDR2 SMNVEV (reference sequence). The ends lost 8 bases at V and 0 bases at J; junction bases unmatched: 5. CDR3 DNA: TGTGCCAGCCAAGGACAGGTTAGCACAGATACGCAGTATTTT. It specifies CASQGQVSTDTQYF.

This clone was seen just once. The chain uses TRBV5-4 and TRBJ1-1; unclear D gene. V was trimmed by 4 bases and J by 6 bases, leaving 10 bases between them. CDR3 length: 12 residues. From germline, CDR1 is SGHNT and CDR2 YYREEE (reference sequence). CDR3 amino acids: CASSRTPAEAFF. CDR3 bases: TGTGCCAGCAGCAGAACACCGGCTGAAGCTTTCTTT.

The table lists this clone with a count of one. This chain joins TRBV28 and TRBJ2-7, with D perhaps TRBD2 (6 bases). Germline CDR1 and CDR2: MDHEN and SYDVKM. V lost 6 bases and J lost 3, with 12 bases in between. The CDR3 totals 13 residues. The CDR3 spells CASRPGLLYEQYF. The DNA of the CDR3 is TGTGCCAGCAGACCGGGACTTCTCTACGAGCAGTACTTC.

The chain carries TRBV7-2 and TRBJ2-1; no firm D call. V was clipped by 6 bases and J by 4 bases, with 1 base between them. The germline gives CDR1 SGHTA, CDR2 FQGNSA. The CDR3 has 10 residues. The CDR3, as DNA: TGTGCCAGCAGTTACAATGAGCAGTTCTTC. Residues: CASSYNEQFF.

This chain joins TRBV4-3 and TRBJ2-2, with a possible D match to TRBD1 (5 bases). Trimming removed 4 bases from V and 6 bases from J, with 15 bases in between. The CDR3 runs 15 residues. Germline-derived CDR1 and CDR2 are LGHNA and YSLEER. The CDR3 protein is CASSRLRTSAGELFF. CDR3 nucleotides: TGCGCCAGCAGCCGCCTACGGACATCAGCCGGGGAGCTGTTTTTT.

The chain combines TRBV11-3 with TRBJ1-1, with a tentative D call TRBD1 (5 bases). The CDR3 is made up of 13 amino acids. Trimming removed 5 bases at V and 0 bases at J, with 7 bases between. CDR1 is SGHNT and CDR2 is YENEEA in the germline V gene. The CDR3 coding sequence is TGTGCCAGCAGCGGGGCGGTGAACACTGAAGCTTTCTTT. The encoded protein is CASSGAVNTEAFF.

The gene calls are TRBV7-9 and TRBJ1-4; 7 bases match TRBD1. Germline CDR1 SEHNR, CDR2 FQNEAQ (reference sequence). V shed 5 bases, J shed 7 bases, and the junction held 10 bases outside the gene matches. CDR3 length: 15 amino acids. The DNA for the CDR3 is TGTGCCAGCAGCCCCCCGACAGGGAGGGGTGAAAAACTGTTTTTT. It encodes CASSPPTGRGEKLFF.

This rearrangement joins TRBV5-6 to TRBJ1-4, with 11 bases matching TRBD1. Looked up from germline, CDR1 is SGHDT and CDR2 is YYEEEE. This CDR3 region has 18 residues. With V trimmed by 4 bases and J by 0 bases, 8 bases remained unmatched. The CDR3 region is CASSADRGPLPTNEKLFF. The CDR3 bases are TGTGCCAGCAGCGCGGACAGGGGGCCCCTTCCAACTAATGAAAAACTGTTTTTT.

This rearrangement joins TRBV20-1 to TRBJ2-1; 9 nucleotides match TRBD2. Trimming removed 7 bases from V and 6 bases from J; junction bases left unmatched: 10. Germline loops: CDR1 DFQATT, CDR2 SNEGSKA (reference sequence). This CDR3 has 14 amino acids. CDR3 sequence: CSVSRLAGPNEQFF. For the CDR3, the DNA is TGCAGTGTTAGTCGGCTAGCGGGACCCAATGAGCAGTTCTTC.

V and J are TRBV28 and TRBJ2-1, with TRBD2 matching over 7 bases. This CDR3 comprises 13 residues. Germline assignment: CDR1 MDHEN and CDR2 SYDVKM. V was pared by 7 bases and J by 8 bases, with 8 bases of the junction left unmatched. DNA for the CDR3: TGTGCCAGCAAAAAGCGGGAATGGCATGAGCAGTTCTTC. Its protein is CASKKREWHEQFF. Complete variable domain (other parts from reference TRBV28 and TRBJ2-1): DVKVTQSSRYLVKRTGEKVFLECVQDMDHENMFWYRQDPGLGLRLIYFSYDVKMKEKGDIPEGYSVSREKKERFSLILESASTNQTSMYLCASKKREWHEQFFGPGTRLTVL.

This chain joins TRBV19 and TRBJ2-7; D possibly corresponds to TRBD1 (6 bases). The V gene's germline CDR1 is LNHDA and CDR2 SQIVND (reference sequence). There are 13 residues in the CDR3. V was trimmed by 6 bases and J by 4 bases, leaving 13 bases between them. CDR3 nucleotide sequence: TGTGCCAGTAGCGATTTACAGGGTTACGAGCAGTACTTC. Translation gives CASSDLQGYEQYF.

V usage is TRBV4-3 and J usage is TRBJ1-2; D remains ambiguous. CDR3 length: 14 residues. Per the germline V gene, CDR1 is LGHNA and CDR2 is YSLEER. V was shortened by 1 base and J by 0 bases, with 6 bases between the two germline ends. Here the CDR3 DNA reads TGCGCCAGCAGCCAAGGCACGGCTAACTATGGCTACACCTTC. This encodes CASSQGTANYGYTF.

This clone was detected once. This chain links TRBV7-9 with TRBJ1-2; 7 bases align to TRBD1. The germline V gene encodes CDR1 SEHNR and CDR2 FQNEAQ (reference sequence). The length of the CDR3 is 12 residues. The V gene end was trimmed by 5 bases and the J gene end by 8 bases; junction bases not matched to a gene: 5. The CDR3 sequence is CASSARQGGYTF. CDR3 nucleotides: TGTGCCAGCAGCGCAAGACAGGGCGGCTACACCTTC.

This clone has just one count. The chain carries TRBV11-2 and TRBJ1-1; 7 positions agree with TRBD1. The germline V gene encodes CDR1 SGHAT and CDR2 FQNNGV. V trimming: 4 bases; J trimming: 1 base; junction bases outside the gene matches: 3. The CDR3 runs 14 residues. As DNA, the CDR3 is TGTGCCAGCAGCTACAGGGGTGAGAACACTGAAGCTTTCTTT. Its protein product is CASSYRGENTEAFF.

The gene calls are TRBV7-9 and TRBJ2-1, with D possibly called TRBD1 or TRBD2 (5 bases each). The ends were cut back, 1 base at V and 10 bases at J, with 14 bases in the middle. Looked up from germline, CDR1 is SEHNR and CDR2 is FQNEAQ (reference sequence). The CDR3 totals 14 residues. The CDR3 DNA is TGTGCCAGCAGCTTAGTGGGGCGGGCCTGGGAGCAGTTCTTC. This codes for CASSLVGRAWEQFF.

The chain uses TRBV7-2 and TRBJ1-4, with TRBD1 as a possible D gene (5 bases). Trimming pared 1 base from V and 12 bases from J, leaving 15 bases between. CDR1 is SGHTA, CDR2 FQGNSA, per germline. The CDR3 runs 14 residues. The CDR3 DNA sequence: TGTGCCAGCAGCTTAGGAGGGGTACAGATTGAACTGTTTTTT. It codes for CASSLGGVQIELFF.

The chain couples TRBV19 to TRBJ2-3; 10 positions match TRBD2. V was clipped by 8 bases and J by 6 bases; unmatched bases: 11. Germline V gene data show CDR1 as LNHDA and CDR2 as SQIVND (reference sequence). The CDR3 spans 15 residues. The CDR3 here is CASSSGGEAFDTQYF. Written as DNA, the CDR3 is TGTGCCAGTTCTAGCGGGGGAGAGGCCTTCGATACGCAGTATTTT.

This sequence joins TRBV18 and TRBJ1-1; unclear D gene. The germline gives CDR1 KGHSH, CDR2 LQKENI. The CDR3 contains 11 residues. V gave up 8 bases and J gave up 6 bases, with 10 bases separating them. Here the CDR3 reads CASQEYSEAFF. DNA of the CDR3: TGTGCCAGCCAAGAGTACTCTGAAGCTTTCTTT.